This T cell receptor (beta chain) was documented in a study of long-term antiretroviral therapy in people with HIV. An immunoSEQ assay, version v3.0, was performed at survey level. Sequencing was performed with immunoSEQ multiplex PCR; in TCRdb, only in-frame clones are kept and a portion is missing. The sample includes about 28,000 clones, about three quarters of them seen just once. Sequenced material: unsorted PBMCs, taken 1.5 years before starting antiretroviral therapy. The sequence derives from a man between 18 and 35 years old with HIV.

The CDR3 DNA reads TGTGCCATCAGCGACAGACAGGGGTCGGTTGGCTACACCTTC. This translates into CAISDRQGSVGYTF. This rearrangement joins TRBV10-3 to TRBJ1-2; TRBD1 matches at 8 bases. V lost 6 bases to trimming and J lost 7 bases; unmatched junction nucleotides: 10. The germline gives CDR1 ENHRY, CDR2 SYGVKD. The CDR3 runs to 14 residues.